This TCR beta chain was sequenced in a study of blood T cell repertoires in COVID-19. Enrolment of Seattle patients took place during active infection, and they were followed longitudinally. Sequencing was performed with immunoSEQ multiplex PCR; in TCRdb, only in-frame clones are kept and a portion is missing. The table lists 210,000 or so clones, 83% of them singletons. The V end was cut by 7 bases, the J end by 2 bases, with 17 bases between. Germline assignment: CDR1 MNHEY and CDR2 SVGAGI. This CDR3 has 15 residues. The gene calls are TRBV6-5 and TRBJ1-2; the D is unclear. The receptor's source is a woman younger than 45 with COVID-19, enrolled during active disease. Material: peripheral blood. CDR3 amino acids: CASTPGSTSNYGYTF. CDR3 in DNA: TGTGCCAGCACCCCAGGATCGACATCGAACTATGGCTACACCTTC.